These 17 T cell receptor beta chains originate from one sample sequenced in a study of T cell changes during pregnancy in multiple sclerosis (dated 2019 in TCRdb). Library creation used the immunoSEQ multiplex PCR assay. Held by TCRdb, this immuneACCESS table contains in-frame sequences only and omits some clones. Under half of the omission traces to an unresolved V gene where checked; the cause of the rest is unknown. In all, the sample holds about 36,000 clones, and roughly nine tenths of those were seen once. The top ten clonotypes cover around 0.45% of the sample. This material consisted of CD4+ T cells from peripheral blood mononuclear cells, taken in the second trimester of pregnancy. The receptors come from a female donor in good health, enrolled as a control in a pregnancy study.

The CDR3 DNA follows: TGTGCCAGCAGTGGGGGACAGGGGGCGACTCCCGCGAATCAGCCCCAGCATTTT. As protein: CASSGGQGATPANQPQHF. The chain joins TRBV28 to TRBJ1-5, with TRBD1 matching 12 bases. The CDR3 loop spans 18 amino acids. Germline CDR1 reads MDHEN; CDR2 reads SYDVKM. V gave up 5 bases and J gave up 4 bases; unmatched junction bases: 12.

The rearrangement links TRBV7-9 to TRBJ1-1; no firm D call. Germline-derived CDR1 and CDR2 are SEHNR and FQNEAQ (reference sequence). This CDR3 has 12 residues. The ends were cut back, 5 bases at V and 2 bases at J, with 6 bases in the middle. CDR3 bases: TGTGCCAGCAGCCAATTTAACACTGAAGCTTTCTTT. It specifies CASSQFNTEAFF.

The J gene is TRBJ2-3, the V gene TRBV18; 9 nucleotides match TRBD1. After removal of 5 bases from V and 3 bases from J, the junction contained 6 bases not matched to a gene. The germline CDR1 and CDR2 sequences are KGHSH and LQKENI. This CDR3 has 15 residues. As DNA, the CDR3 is TGTGCCAGCTCAGGTGGGACAGGGTCTACAGATACGCAGTATTTT. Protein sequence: CASSGGTGSTDTQYF.

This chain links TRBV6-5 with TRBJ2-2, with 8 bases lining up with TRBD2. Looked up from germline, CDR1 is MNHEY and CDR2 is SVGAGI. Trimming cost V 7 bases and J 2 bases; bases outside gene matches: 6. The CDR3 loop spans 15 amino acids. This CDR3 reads CASKVLAANTGELFF. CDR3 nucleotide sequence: TGTGCCAGCAAAGTACTAGCGGCAAACACCGGGGAGCTGTTTTTT.

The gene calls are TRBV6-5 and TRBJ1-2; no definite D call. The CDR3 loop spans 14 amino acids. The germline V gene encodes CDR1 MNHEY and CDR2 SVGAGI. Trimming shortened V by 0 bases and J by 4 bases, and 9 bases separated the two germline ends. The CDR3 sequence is CASSYSTQSYGYTF. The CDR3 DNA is TGTGCCAGCAGTTACTCGACTCAGAGCTATGGCTACACCTTC.

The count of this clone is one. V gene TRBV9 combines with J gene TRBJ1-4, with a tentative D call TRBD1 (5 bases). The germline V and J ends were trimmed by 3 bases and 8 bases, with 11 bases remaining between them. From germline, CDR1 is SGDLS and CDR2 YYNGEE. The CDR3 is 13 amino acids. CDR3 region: CASSAKWGEKLFF. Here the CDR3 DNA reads TGTGCCAGCAGCGCAAAGTGGGGCGAAAAACTGTTTTTT.

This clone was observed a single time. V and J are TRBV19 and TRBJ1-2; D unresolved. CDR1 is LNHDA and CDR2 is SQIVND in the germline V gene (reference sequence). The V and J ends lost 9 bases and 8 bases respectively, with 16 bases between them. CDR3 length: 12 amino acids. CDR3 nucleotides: TGTGCCAGCCAGCGGATTGGAGCGGGCTACACCTTC. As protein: CASQRIGAGYTF.

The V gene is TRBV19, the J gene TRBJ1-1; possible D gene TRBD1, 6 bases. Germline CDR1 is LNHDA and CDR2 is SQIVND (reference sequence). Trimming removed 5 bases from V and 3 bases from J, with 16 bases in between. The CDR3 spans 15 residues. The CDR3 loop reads CASSPRAGEYTEAFF. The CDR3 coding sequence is TGTGCCAGTAGTCCCCGAGCAGGGGAATACACTGAAGCTTTCTTT.

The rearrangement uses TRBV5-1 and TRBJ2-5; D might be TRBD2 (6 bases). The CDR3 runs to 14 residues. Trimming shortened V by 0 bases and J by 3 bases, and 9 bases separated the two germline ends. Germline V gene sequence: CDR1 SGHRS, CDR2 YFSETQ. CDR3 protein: CASSLAREKETQYF. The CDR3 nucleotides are TGCGCCAGCAGCTTGGCGCGGGAAAAAGAGACCCAGTACTTC.

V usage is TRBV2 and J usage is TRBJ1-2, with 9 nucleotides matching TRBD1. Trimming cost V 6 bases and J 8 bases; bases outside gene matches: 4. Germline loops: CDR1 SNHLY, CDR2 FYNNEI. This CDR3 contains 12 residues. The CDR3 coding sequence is TGTGCCAGCAGCGGGACAGGGAGCGGCTACACCTTC. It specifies CASSGTGSGYTF.

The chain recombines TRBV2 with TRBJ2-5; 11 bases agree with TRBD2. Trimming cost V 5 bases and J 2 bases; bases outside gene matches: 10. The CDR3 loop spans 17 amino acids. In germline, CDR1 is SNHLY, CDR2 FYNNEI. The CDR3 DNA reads TGTGCCAGCAGTTATGGGGGGAGACTAGCGGGGCAAGAGACCCAGTACTTC. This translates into CASSYGGRLAGQETQYF.

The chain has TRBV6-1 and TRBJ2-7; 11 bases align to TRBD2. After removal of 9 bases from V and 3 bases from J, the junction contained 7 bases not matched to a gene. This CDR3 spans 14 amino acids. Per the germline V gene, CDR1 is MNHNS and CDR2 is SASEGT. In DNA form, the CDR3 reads TGTGCCAGTCTCCCCGGGACTAGCGGCTACGAGCAGTACTTC. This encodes CASLPGTSGYEQYF.

In nucleotides, the CDR3 is TGTGCCAGTACCCCGGACAGGTATGGCTACACCTTC. It is translated as CASTPDRYGYTF. V and J are TRBV19 and TRBJ1-2; TRBD1 agrees at 7 bases. CDR3 length: 12 residues. The germline V gene encodes CDR1 LNHDA and CDR2 SQIVND (reference sequence). The trim removed 7 bases at V and 5 bases at J, leaving 4 bases unmatched. The complete variable domain, with remaining parts taken from reference TRBV19 and TRBJ1-2, reads DGGITQSPKYLFRKEGQNVTLSCEQNLNHDAMYWYRQDPGQGLRLIYYSQIVNDFQKGDIAEGYSVSREKKESFPLTVTSAQKNPTAFYLCASTPDRYGYTFGSGTRLTVV.

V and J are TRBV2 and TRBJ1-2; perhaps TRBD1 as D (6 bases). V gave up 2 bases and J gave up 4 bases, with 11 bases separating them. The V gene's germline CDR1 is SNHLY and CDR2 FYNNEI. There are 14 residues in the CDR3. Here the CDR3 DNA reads TGTGCCAGCAGTGAACGGGGGGGGCCCTATGGCTACACCTTC. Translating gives CASSERGGPYGYTF.

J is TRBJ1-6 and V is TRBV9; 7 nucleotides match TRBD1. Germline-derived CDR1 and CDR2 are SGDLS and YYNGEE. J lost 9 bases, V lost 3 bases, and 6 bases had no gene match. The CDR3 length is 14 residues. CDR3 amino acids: CASSAGTAPSPLHF. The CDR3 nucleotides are TGTGCCAGCAGCGCTGGGACAGCCCCTTCACCCCTCCACTTT.

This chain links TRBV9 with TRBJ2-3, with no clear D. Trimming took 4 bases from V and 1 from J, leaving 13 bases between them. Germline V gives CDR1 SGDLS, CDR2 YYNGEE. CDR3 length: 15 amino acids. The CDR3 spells CASSLRLSRTDTQYF. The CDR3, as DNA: TGTGCCAGCAGCTTGAGACTGAGCCGCACAGATACGCAGTATTTT.

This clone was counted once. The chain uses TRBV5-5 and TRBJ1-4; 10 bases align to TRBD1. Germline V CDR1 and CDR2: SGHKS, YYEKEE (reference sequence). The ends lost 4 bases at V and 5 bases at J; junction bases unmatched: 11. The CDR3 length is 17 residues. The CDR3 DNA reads TGTGCCAGCAGCCCAACCGGGACAGGGGCGGTAAATGAAAAACTGTTTTTT. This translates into CASSPTGTGAVNEKLFF.